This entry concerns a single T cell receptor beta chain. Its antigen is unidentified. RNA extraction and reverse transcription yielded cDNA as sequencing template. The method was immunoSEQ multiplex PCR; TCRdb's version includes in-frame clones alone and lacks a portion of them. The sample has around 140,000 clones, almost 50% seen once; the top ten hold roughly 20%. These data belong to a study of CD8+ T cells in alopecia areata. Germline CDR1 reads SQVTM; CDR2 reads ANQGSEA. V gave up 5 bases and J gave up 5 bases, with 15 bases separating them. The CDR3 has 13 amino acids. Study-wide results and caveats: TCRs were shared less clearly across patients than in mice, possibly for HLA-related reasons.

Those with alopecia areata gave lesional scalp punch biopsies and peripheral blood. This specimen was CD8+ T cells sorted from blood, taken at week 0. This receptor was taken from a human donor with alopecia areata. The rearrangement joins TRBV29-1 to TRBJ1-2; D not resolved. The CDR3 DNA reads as TGCAGCGTTAAACCGACGGAAATATATGGCTACACCTTC. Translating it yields CSVKPTEIYGYTF.